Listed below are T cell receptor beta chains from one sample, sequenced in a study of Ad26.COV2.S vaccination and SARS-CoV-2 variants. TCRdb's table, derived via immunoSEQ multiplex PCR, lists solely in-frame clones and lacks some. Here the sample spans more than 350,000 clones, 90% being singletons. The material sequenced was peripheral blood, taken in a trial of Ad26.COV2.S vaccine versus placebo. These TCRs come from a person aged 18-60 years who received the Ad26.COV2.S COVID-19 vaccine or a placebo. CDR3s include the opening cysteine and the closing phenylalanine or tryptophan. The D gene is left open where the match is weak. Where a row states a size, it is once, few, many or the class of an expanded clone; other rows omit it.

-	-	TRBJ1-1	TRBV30	CAWSVKGGTEAFF	TGTGCCTGGAGTGTTAAGGGGGGCACTGAAGCTTTCTTT
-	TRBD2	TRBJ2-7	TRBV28	CASRTSGVPSGEQYF	TGTGCCAGCAGGACTAGCGGAGTGCCCTCGGGCGAGCAGTACTTC
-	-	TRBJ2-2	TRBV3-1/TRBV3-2	CASSPRGGGVGTGELFF	TGTGCCAGCAGCCCCCGCGGCGGGGGCGTGGGGACCGGGGAGCTGTTTTTT
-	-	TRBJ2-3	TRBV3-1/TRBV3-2	CASSQGFVGGGSDTQYF	TGTGCCAGCAGCCAAGGTTTCGTCGGGGGTGGGTCAGATACGCAGTATTTT
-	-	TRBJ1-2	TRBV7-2	CASSLWVVGNYGYTF	TGTGCCAGCAGCTTGTGGGTGGTAGGGAACTATGGCTACACCTTC
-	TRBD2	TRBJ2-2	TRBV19	CASRWGEGPPRELFF	TGTGCCAGTAGGTGGGGGGAGGGCCCCCCCAGGGAGCTGTTTTTT
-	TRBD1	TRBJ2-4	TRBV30	CAWSPWDSPLAKNIQYF	TGTGCCTGGAGTCCTTGGGACAGTCCCTTAGCCAAAAACATTCAGTACTTC
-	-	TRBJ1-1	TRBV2	CASREYTEAFF	TGTGCCAGCAGGGAGTACACTGAAGCTTTCTTT
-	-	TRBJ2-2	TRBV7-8	CASSPVSGATGELFF	TGTGCCAGCAGCCCGGTGAGCGGTGCCACCGGGGAGCTGTTTTTT
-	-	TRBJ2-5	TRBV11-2	CASSSRQGTKETQYF	TGTGCCAGCAGCTCGCGTCAGGGGACCAAAGAGACCCAGTACTTC
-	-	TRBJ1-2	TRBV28	CASTLGGKDYGYTF	TGTGCCAGCACCCTAGGGGGGAAGGACTATGGCTACACCTTC
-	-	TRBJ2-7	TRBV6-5	CASSYSTREEQYF	TGTGCCAGCAGTTACTCGACCAGGGAAGAGCAGTACTTC
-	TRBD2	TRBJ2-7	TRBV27	CASSLGGSSYEQYF	TGTGCCAGCAGTTTAGGCGGGAGCTCCTACGAGCAGTACTTC
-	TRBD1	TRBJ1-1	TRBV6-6	CASRGTGKNTEAFF	TGTGCCAGCAGAGGGACAGGGAAGAACACTGAAGCTTTCTTT
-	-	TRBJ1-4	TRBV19	CASSIEPGRADKKLFF	TGTGCCAGTAGTATAGAGCCGGGACGGGCTGATAAAAAACTGTTTTTT
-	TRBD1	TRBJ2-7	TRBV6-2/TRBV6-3	CASSYGTGWSEQYF	TGTGCCAGCAGTTACGGGACAGGGTGGAGTGAGCAGTACTTC
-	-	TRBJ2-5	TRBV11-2	CASSLWAGETQYF	TGTGCCAGCAGCTTATGGGCGGGAGAGACCCAGTACTTC
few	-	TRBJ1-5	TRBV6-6	CASTGNFNQPQHF	TGTGCCAGCACCGGAAATTTCAATCAGCCCCAGCATTTT
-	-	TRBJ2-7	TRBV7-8	CASSLGRPWTVNSSYEQYF	TGTGCCAGCAGCTTAGGCCGGCCATGGACAGTGAATTCCTCCTACGAGCAGTACTTC
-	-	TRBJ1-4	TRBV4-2	CASSQDRASEKLFF	TGTGCCAGCAGCCAAGATCGGGCAAGTGAAAAACTGTTTTTT
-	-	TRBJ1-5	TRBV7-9	CASSSGREPQHF	TGTGCCAGCAGCTCCGGTAGGGAGCCCCAGCATTTT
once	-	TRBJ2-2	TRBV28	CASSLNTGELFF	TGTGCCAGCAGTCTTAACACCGGGGAGCTGTTTTTT
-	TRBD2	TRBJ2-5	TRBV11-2	CASSFPGGGETQYF	TGTGCCAGCAGCTTCCCGGGAGGAGGGGAGACCCAGTACTTC
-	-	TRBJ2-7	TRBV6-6	CASIKGDSYEQYF	TGTGCCAGCATTAAAGGAGACTCGTACGAGCAGTACTTC
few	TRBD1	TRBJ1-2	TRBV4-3	CASSQDREFGYTF	TGCGCCAGCAGCCAGGACAGGGAGTTTGGCTACACCTTC
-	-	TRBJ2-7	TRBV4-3	CASSQERSGGQYF	TGCGCCAGCAGCCAAGAGAGGAGTGGCGGGCAGTACTTC
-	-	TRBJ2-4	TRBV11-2	CASSSTGNIQYF	TGTGCCAGCAGCTCAACCGGGAACATTCAGTACTTC
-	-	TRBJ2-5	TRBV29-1	CSVGQETQYF	TGCAGCGTTGGCCAAGAGACCCAGTACTTC
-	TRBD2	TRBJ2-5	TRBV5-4	CASSSMTSLAETQYF	TGTGCCAGCAGCTCAATGACTAGCCTAGCAGAGACCCAGTACTTC
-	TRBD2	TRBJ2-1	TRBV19	CASSFYPGLAALYNEQFF	TGTGCCAGTAGTTTTTATCCGGGACTAGCGGCCCTCTACAATGAGCAGTTCTTC
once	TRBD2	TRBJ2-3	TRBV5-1	CASSPGTSGIHTQYF	TGCGCCAGCAGCCCGGGGACTAGCGGGATCCATACGCAGTATTTT
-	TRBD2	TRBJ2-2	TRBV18	CASSPPSGRASGELFF	TGTGCCAGCTCACCACCTAGCGGGAGGGCCTCCGGGGAGCTGTTTTTT
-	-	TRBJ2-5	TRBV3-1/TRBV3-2	CASSQARGFGETQYF	TGTGCCAGCAGCCAAGCAAGGGGCTTTGGGGAGACCCAGTACTTC
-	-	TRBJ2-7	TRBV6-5	CASAYRDSTDEQYF	TGTGCCAGCGCCTACAGGGATTCTACGGACGAGCAGTACTTC
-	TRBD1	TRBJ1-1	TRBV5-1	CASSLRQGHTEAFF	TGCGCCAGCAGCCTTAGACAGGGGCACACTGAAGCTTTCTTT
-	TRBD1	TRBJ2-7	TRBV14	CASSRQGGNEQYF	TGTGCCAGCAGTCGACAGGGGGGCAACGAGCAGTACTTC
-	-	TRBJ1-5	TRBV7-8	CASSFGSYSNQPQHF	TGTGCCAGCAGCTTCGGATCATATAGCAATCAGCCCCAGCATTTT
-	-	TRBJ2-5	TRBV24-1	CATSDETGPQETQYF	TGTGCCACCAGTGACGAGACAGGCCCCCAAGAGACCCAGTACTTC
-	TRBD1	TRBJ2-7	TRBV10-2	CASSVDRDFSYEQYF	TGCGCCAGCAGCGTCGACAGGGATTTTTCCTACGAGCAGTACTTC
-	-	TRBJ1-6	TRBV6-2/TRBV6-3	CASSYSRVLGSPLHF	TGTGCCAGCAGTTACTCGCGTGTTTTGGGTTCACCCCTCCACTTT
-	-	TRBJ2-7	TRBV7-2	CASSPEGREQYF	TGTGCCAGCAGCCCCGAGGGTAGGGAGCAGTACTTC
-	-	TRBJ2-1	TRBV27	CASSFAPLGYNEQFF	TGTGCCAGCAGTTTCGCCCCATTGGGGTACAATGAGCAGTTCTTC
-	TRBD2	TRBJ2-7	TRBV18	CASSPSLAGVGEQYF	TGTGCCAGCTCACCAAGTCTAGCGGGAGTCGGTGAGCAGTACTTC
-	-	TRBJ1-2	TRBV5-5	CASSLALAAYGYTF	TGTGCCAGCAGCTTGGCCTTGGCAGCTTATGGCTACACCTTC
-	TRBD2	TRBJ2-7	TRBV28	CASSPVAGGPEEQYF	TGTGCCAGCAGTCCCGTGGCGGGAGGGCCAGAGGAGCAGTACTTC
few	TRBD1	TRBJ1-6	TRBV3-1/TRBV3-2	CASSQGDRERSPLHF	TGTGCCAGCAGCCAAGGGGACAGAGAACGTTCACCCCTCCACTTT
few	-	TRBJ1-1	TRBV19	CASSIESAVGSEAFF	TGTGCCAGTAGTATAGAGTCGGCGGTAGGGTCTGAAGCTTTCTTT
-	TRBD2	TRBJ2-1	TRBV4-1	CASSPGGLAGYNEQFF	TGCGCCAGCAGCCCAGGGGGACTAGCGGGTTACAATGAGCAGTTCTTC
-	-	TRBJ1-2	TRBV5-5	CASSLGGVVGYGYTF	TGTGCCAGCAGCTTAGGAGGCGTTGTAGGCTATGGCTACACCTTC
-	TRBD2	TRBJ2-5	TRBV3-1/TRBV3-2	CASSQDSGSGETQYF	TGTGCCAGCAGCCAAGATAGCGGGAGTGGGGAGACCCAGTACTTC
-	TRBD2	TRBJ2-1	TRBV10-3	CAITGTSGSEQFF	TGTGCCATCACAGGCACTAGCGGGAGTGAGCAGTTCTTC
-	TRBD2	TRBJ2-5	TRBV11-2	CASSLVAGEVETQYF	TGTGCCAGCAGCTTAGTAGCGGGAGAAGTAGAGACCCAGTACTTC
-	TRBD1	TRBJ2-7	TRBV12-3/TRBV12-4	CASSPVGGGEQYF	TGTGCCAGCAGCCCAGTAGGGGGCGGGGAGCAGTACTTC
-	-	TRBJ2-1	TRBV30	CAWSVGTYSYNEQFF	TGTGCCTGGAGTGTAGGGACCTACTCCTACAATGAGCAGTTCTTC
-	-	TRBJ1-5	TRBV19	CASSTIQAQPQHF	TGTGCCAGTAGTACGATTCAAGCTCAGCCCCAGCATTTT
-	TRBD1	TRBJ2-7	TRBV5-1	CASSFRGPSYEQYF	TGCGCCAGCAGCTTCAGGGGGCCGTCCTACGAGCAGTACTTC